One and the same sample provided the 21 T cell receptor beta chains below, sequenced in a study of cytomegalovirus exposure and HLA in healthy donors. The PCR was carried out with 60 Vbeta primers and 13 Jbeta primers. Method: immunoSEQ multiplex PCR; TCRdb's copy keeps in-frame clones and lacks some. The sample gives hundreds of thousands of clones, over 60% of which show up once; roughly 0.62% is in the top ten. Sequenced sample: PBMCs. The receptors come from a man younger than 35 in good health and CMV-seronegative.

V usage is TRBV6-4 and J usage is TRBJ2-1; D is undetermined. The V gene's germline CDR1 is MRHNA and CDR2 SNTAGT. The ends were cut back, 5 bases at V and 0 bases at J, with 11 bases in the middle. CDR3 size: 15 residues. CDR3 residues: CASSSRVASYNEQFF. CDR3 bases: TGTGCCAGCAGTAGCCGAGTCGCCTCCTACAATGAGCAGTTCTTC.

The chain links TRBV30 to TRBJ2-2; TRBD2 aligns across 11 bases. The CDR3 length is 16 residues. The V gene end was trimmed by 7 bases and the J gene end by 5 bases; junction bases not matched to a gene: 12. Looked up from germline, CDR1 is GTSNPN and CDR2 is SVGIG (reference sequence). The CDR3 DNA reads as TGTGCCTCGACCGTGGGACTAGCGGCGGGGACCGGGGAGCTGTTTTTT. Translating gives CASTVGLAAGTGELFF.

CDR3: CASSLGSGITDTQYF. Here the CDR3 DNA reads TGCGCCAGCAGCCTGGGTAGCGGGATCACAGATACGCAGTATTTT. J is TRBJ2-3 and V is TRBV5-1, with 8 bases aligning to TRBD2. V lost 4 bases to trimming and J lost 2 bases; unmatched junction nucleotides: 6. This CDR3 is built from 15 residues. Germline V gene data show CDR1 as SGHRS and CDR2 as YFSETQ.

J is TRBJ2-1 and V is TRBV7-9; 7 bases match TRBD1. Germline V gene sequence: CDR1 SEHNR, CDR2 FQNEAQ (reference sequence). Germline trimming cut 5 bases from V and 6 bases from J; bases unmatched to any gene: 10. CDR3 size: 15 residues. CDR3 sequence reads: CASSQPGQNANEQFF. CDR3 nucleotides: TGTGCCAGCAGCCAACCGGGACAGAACGCCAATGAGCAGTTCTTC.

The chain is built from TRBV18 and TRBJ2-7, with D perhaps matching TRBD2 (5 bases). This CDR3 region has 14 residues. V was shortened by 6 bases and J by 5 bases, with 17 bases between the two germline ends. The germline gives CDR1 KGHSH, CDR2 LQKENI. CDR3: CASSSVPSSDEQYF. The DNA of the CDR3 is TGTGCCAGCTCGAGCGTTCCGAGTAGCGACGAGCAGTACTTC.

The chain uses TRBV9 and TRBJ2-1; 7 nucleotides line up with TRBD2. Per the germline V gene, CDR1 is SGDLS and CDR2 is YYNGEE. The CDR3 loop spans 15 amino acids. Trimming cost V 0 bases and J 6 bases; bases outside gene matches: 6. CDR3 region: CASSVGLADFNEQFF. CDR3 bases: TGTGCCAGCAGCGTAGGACTAGCCGACTTCAATGAGCAGTTCTTC.

This clone was observed a single time. V usage is TRBV6-1 and J usage is TRBJ2-1, with TRBD2 matching over 10 bases. The CDR3 is made up of 15 amino acids. In germline, CDR1 is MNHNS, CDR2 SASEGT. V trimming: 7 bases; J trimming: 5 bases; junction bases outside the gene matches: 8. CDR3 DNA: TGTGCCAGCAAAAGGGGACTAGCGTCCGACAATGAGCAGTTCTTC. Translating it yields CASKRGLASDNEQFF.

Regarding this clone: One end of the junction varies from germline; a read error may be responsible. The V and J genes are TRBV25-1 and TRBJ2-5; perhaps TRBD2 as D (5 bases). Germline V lookup: CDR1 MGHDK, CDR2 SYGVNS. The CDR3 sequence is 15 residues long. CDR3 sequence reads: CASSEFSGVGETQYF. CDR3 sequence (DNA): TGTGCCAGCAGCGAATTTTCCGGGGTCGGAGAGACCCAGTACTTC.

The V and J genes are TRBV7-3 and TRBJ2-3, with 10 nucleotides matching TRBD1. The CDR3 consists of 16 residues. Germline assignment: CDR1 SGHTA and CDR2 FQGTGA. Trimming cost V 5 bases and J 10 bases; bases outside gene matches: 15. The CDR3 region has the DNA TGTGCCAGCAGCCGCTCGTTAGGGGACAGGGGCGTCCCGCAGTATTTT. Translated: CASSRSLGDRGVPQYF.

This clone was seen a handful of times. The CDR3 nucleotides are TGTGCCTGGAGCGATCTAGCGGGAACGAACACCGGGGAGCTGTTTTTT. It codes for CAWSDLAGTNTGELFF. The chain links TRBV30 to TRBJ2-2, with TRBD2 identical over 9 bases. The CDR3 length is 16 residues. Losses at the gene ends were 3 bases for V and 0 bases for J; bases not matched to a gene: 5. Germline V CDR1 and CDR2: GTSNPN, SVGIG (reference sequence).

The V and J genes are TRBV5-1 and TRBJ2-7, with TRBD2 matching over 11 bases. Trimming at V came to 3 bases and at J to 2 bases, leaving 4 bases not matched to a gene. This CDR3 region has 15 residues. Germline CDR1 and CDR2: SGHRS and YFSETQ. The CDR3 loop reads CASSSASGGTYEQYF. The CDR3 nucleotides are TGCGCCAGCAGCTCAGCTAGCGGGGGGACCTACGAGCAGTACTTC.

The J gene is TRBJ2-3, the V gene TRBV28; the match to TRBD2 covers 11 bases. With 6 bases clipped from V and 6 bases from J, the junction kept 8 bases outside the gene matches. Germline V gives CDR1 MDHEN, CDR2 SYDVKM. This CDR3 has 15 residues. Here the CDR3 reads CASRTSGKGFDTQYF. The CDR3 coding sequence is TGTGCCAGCAGGACTAGCGGGAAGGGGTTCGATACGCAGTATTTT.

This sequence joins TRBV5-1 and TRBJ2-6, with 10 bases fitting TRBD2. With V trimmed by 1 base and J by 0 bases, 4 bases remained unmatched. The CDR3 has 18 residues. Per germline, CDR1 SGHRS and CDR2 YFSETQ. CDR3 sequence (DNA): TGCGCCAGCAGCTTGTCTAGCGGGAGTTCCTCTGGGGCCAACGTCCTGACTTTC. Its protein is CASSLSSGSSSGANVLTF.

This clone was counted a few times. The rearrangement links TRBV29-1 to TRBJ2-7; 8 bases line up with TRBD1. The junction had 5 bases not matched to a gene; V was cut back by 4 bases and J by 3 bases. CDR1 SQVTM and CDR2 ANQGSEA come from the germline V gene. This CDR3 has 13 residues. The CDR3 sequence is CSVATGVIYEQYF. The CDR3 coding sequence is TGCAGCGTTGCGACAGGGGTAATCTACGAGCAGTACTTC.

The DNA of the CDR3 is TGTGCCACCAAGTCCGGGACTATATCCTCCTACGAGCAGTACTTC. This encodes CATKSGTISSYEQYF. The chain couples TRBV6-1 to TRBJ2-7, with 7 bases identical to TRBD2. CDR1 MNHNS and CDR2 SASEGT come from the germline V gene. The junction had 12 bases not matched to a gene; V was cut back by 10 bases and J by 0 bases. This CDR3 is built from 15 residues.

Here the CDR3 reads CASSHTGNTEAFF. CDR3 nucleotide sequence: TGTGCCAGCAGCCATACAGGGAACACTGAAGCTTTCTTT. The chain joins TRBV6-5 to TRBJ1-1, with D possibly TRBD1 on 5 matching bases. The CDR3 is 13 residues long. Germline assignment: CDR1 MNHEY and CDR2 SVGAGI. Deletions cut 6 bases from V and 1 base from J, with 9 bases between.

V and J are TRBV19 and TRBJ2-7; maybe TRBD1 (6 bases). The length of the CDR3 is 13 residues. The germline V gene has CDR1 LNHDA and CDR2 SQIVND (reference sequence). V lost 6 bases and J lost 6, with 15 bases in between. The CDR3 region has the DNA TGTGCCAGTAGCACAGTAACAGGGACCGAGCAGTACTTC. Its translation: CASSTVTGTEQYF.

The V and J genes are TRBV29-1 and TRBJ2-7; TRBD1 agrees at 10 bases. The germline gives CDR1 SQVTM, CDR2 ANQGSEA. V was clipped by 3 bases and J by 6 bases; unmatched bases: 5. The CDR3 covers 13 residues. The DNA for the CDR3 is TGCAGCGTTGACCGGGGACAGGGGTTCGAGCAGTACTTC. Its translation: CSVDRGQGFEQYF.

The chain carries TRBV19 and TRBJ2-5; tentatively, D is TRBD1 (5 bases). The germline gives CDR1 LNHDA, CDR2 SQIVND (reference sequence). V dropped 5 bases and J dropped 5 bases, with 12 bases sitting between them. The CDR3 runs 13 residues. CDR3 loop: CASSADPGETQYF. The CDR3 nucleotides are TGTGCCAGTAGTGCCGACCCAGGGGAGACCCAGTACTTC. Full variable domain (outside the CDR3, taken from reference TRBV19 and TRBJ2-5): DGGITQSPKYLFRKEGQNVTLSCEQNLNHDAMYWYRQDPGQGLRLIYYSQIVNDFQKGDIAEGYSVSREKKESFPLTVTSAQKNPTAFYLCASSADPGETQYFGPGTRLLVL.

The V gene is TRBV28, the J gene TRBJ2-1, with 8 bases lining up with TRBD2. Per germline, CDR1 MDHEN and CDR2 SYDVKM. The CDR3 length is 14 residues. The J segment lost 5 bases and the V segment lost 7 bases, leaving 7 bases of the junction unmatched. CDR3 bases: TGTGCCAGCAAGGCTAGCGGGCTAGACAATGAGCAGTTCTTC. Encoded protein: CASKASGLDNEQFF.

This chain joins TRBV14 and TRBJ2-7; 7 bases line up with TRBD1. The germline CDR1 and CDR2 sequences are SGHDN and FVKESK. J lost 3 bases, V lost 2 bases, and 4 bases had no gene match. The CDR3 runs 14 residues. CDR3 sequence (DNA): TGTGCCAGCAGCCAACAGACAGGGCTCTACGAGCAGTACTTC. Protein: CASSQQTGLYEQYF.